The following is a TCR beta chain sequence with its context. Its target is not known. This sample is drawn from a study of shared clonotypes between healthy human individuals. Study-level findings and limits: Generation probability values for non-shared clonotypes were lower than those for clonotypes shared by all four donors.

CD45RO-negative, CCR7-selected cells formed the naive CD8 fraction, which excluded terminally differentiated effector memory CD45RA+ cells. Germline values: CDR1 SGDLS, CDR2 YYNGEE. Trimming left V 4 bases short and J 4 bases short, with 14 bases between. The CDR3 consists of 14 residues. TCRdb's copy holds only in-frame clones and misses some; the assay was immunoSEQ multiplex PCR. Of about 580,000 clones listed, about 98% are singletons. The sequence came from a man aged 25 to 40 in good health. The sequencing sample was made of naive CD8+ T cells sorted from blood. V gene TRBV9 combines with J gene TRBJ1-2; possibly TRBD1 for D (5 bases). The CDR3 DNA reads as TGTGCCAGCAGCCCTTGGGACCGCTCCTATGGCTACACCTTC. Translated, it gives CASSPWDRSYGYTF. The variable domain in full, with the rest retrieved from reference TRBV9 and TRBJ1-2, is DSGVTQTPKHLITATGQRVTLRCSPRSGDLSVYWYQQSLDQGLQFLIQYYNGEERAKGNILERFSAQQFPDLHSELNLSSLELGDSALYFCASSPWDRSYGYTFGSGTRLTVV.